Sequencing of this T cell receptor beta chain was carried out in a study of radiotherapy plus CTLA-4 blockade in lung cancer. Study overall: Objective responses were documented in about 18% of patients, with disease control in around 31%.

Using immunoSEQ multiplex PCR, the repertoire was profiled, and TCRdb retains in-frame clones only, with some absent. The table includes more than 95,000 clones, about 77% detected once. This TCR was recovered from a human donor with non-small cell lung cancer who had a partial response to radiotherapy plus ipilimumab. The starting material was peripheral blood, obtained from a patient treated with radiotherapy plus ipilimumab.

The CDR3 sequence: CASSYGHSTGQYF. In DNA, the CDR3 is TGTGCCAGCAGCTACGGACATTCTACAGGGCAGTACTTC. The chain uses TRBV7-8 and TRBJ2-7, with D maybe TRBD1 (5 bases). CDR3 length: 13 residues. Trimming left V 4 bases short and J 9 bases short, with 16 bases between. Germline assignment: CDR1 SGHVS and CDR2 FQNEAQ.